What follows are 23 T cell receptor beta chains derived from one specimen sequenced in a study of response to subunit inactivated influenza vaccine (dated 2018 in TCRdb). To prepare the library, RT-PCR was applied. TCRdb names Illumina HiSeq 2500 as the instrument used. TCRdb ran its own pipeline on the public reads, namely fastp trimming at Q25 and MiXCR clone calling, and kept in-frame beta chains. Rows merge per CDR3 protein into single entries with the most common DNA and genes. The sample has some 500,000 distinct CDR3 sequences on record, 13% of them singletons. The ten largest clones represent about an eighth of the sample. In light of the paper, this sample's time point label describes: around 42 days after influenza vaccine administration. The sequencing used PBMCs from blood, collected 45 days after vaccination. These receptors all come from a man aged 45 to 65 who received an inactivated influenza vaccine. Donor details come from another sample of the same person, matched by shared clones.

This clonotype appeared many times. The J gene is TRBJ2-7, the V gene TRBV12-3 or TRBV12-4, with 10 bases that match TRBD1. Trimming cost V 8 bases and J 3 bases; bases outside gene matches: 7. This CDR3 is 14 amino acids long. CDR3 loop: CASGNRDRGYEQYF. The CDR3, as DNA: TGTGCCAGCGGGAACCGGGACAGGGGCTACGAGCAGTACTTC.

This clonotype was seen only a few times. The chain carries TRBV4-3 and TRBJ2-5; D is uncertain. The V end was cut by 4 bases, the J end by 5 bases, with 17 bases between. CDR1 and CDR2 (germline): LGHNA, YSLEER. The CDR3 has 15 residues. CDR3 residues: CASSPSVGKRETQYF. As DNA, the CDR3 is TGCGCCAGCAGCCCCTCCGTGGGTAAAAGGGAGACCCAGTACTTC.

The chain joins TRBV6-2 or TRBV6-3 to TRBJ1-1, with D possibly TRBD1 on 5 matching bases. This CDR3 has 15 residues. Per the germline V gene, CDR1 is MNHEY and CDR2 is SVGEGT. V was trimmed by 5 bases and J by 3 bases, leaving 16 bases between them. For the CDR3, the DNA is TGTGCCAGCAGTCCCACCCGGGACTCCTACACTGAAGCTTTCTTT. It is translated as CASSPTRDSYTEAFF.

This clonotype was counted only a few times. The gene calls are TRBV24-1 and TRBJ1-5, with D possibly matching TRBD1 (5 bases). CDR1 KGHDR and CDR2 SFDVKD come from the germline V gene. The CDR3 consists of 15 residues. Trimming removed 2 bases at V and 3 bases at J, with 10 bases between. The CDR3 protein is CATSDSGQNNQPQHF. The CDR3 nucleotides are TGTGCCACCAGTGATTCGGGGCAGAACAATCAGCCCCAGCATTTT.

This clonotype turned up a few times. The V call is TRBV20-1, the J call TRBJ1-2, with D unclear. Germline V gene sequence: CDR1 DFQATT, CDR2 SNEGSKA (reference sequence). Trimming left V 0 bases short and J 4 bases short, with 12 bases between. This CDR3 contains 14 residues. The CDR3 coding sequence is TGCAGTGCTAGAGATGGTGGAGGGATCTATGGCTACACCTTC. Its protein is CSARDGGGIYGYTF.

This chain links TRBV5-1 with TRBJ1-2; D gene uncertain. Germline values: CDR1 SGHRS, CDR2 YFSETQ. Trimming cost V 4 bases and J 1 base, with 8 bases left between them. CDR3 length: 13 residues. This CDR3 is CASSVEHNYGYTF. The CDR3, as DNA: TGCGCCAGCAGCGTGGAACATAACTATGGCTACACCTTC. The full variable domain, in which reference TRBV5-1 and TRBJ1-2 provide the parts outside the CDR3, is KAGVTQTPRYLIKTRGQQVTLSCSPISGHRSVSWYQQTPGQGLQFLFEYFSETQRNKGNFPGRFSGRQFSNSRSEMNVSTLELGDSALYLCASSVEHNYGYTFGSGTRLTVV.

The chain links TRBV5-6 to TRBJ2-1; TRBD1 matches at 8 bases. Germline CDR1 and CDR2: SGHDT and YYEEEE. The junction had 3 bases not matched to a gene; V was cut back by 5 bases and J by 8 bases. The CDR3 runs to 12 residues. This CDR3 is CASRGQGDEQFF. The DNA of the CDR3 is TGTGCCAGCAGAGGACAGGGCGATGAGCAGTTCTTC.

The chain combines TRBV11-2 with TRBJ2-3; 10 positions agree with TRBD2. The CDR3 extends over 15 amino acids. V shed 5 bases, J shed 10 bases, and the junction held 12 bases outside the gene matches. Germline V gene data show CDR1 as SGHAT and CDR2 as FQNNGV. The CDR3 region has the DNA TGTGCCAGCAGCCACAATCCTAGCGGGGGAGTTGCGCAGTATTTT. This encodes CASSHNPSGGVAQYF.

Only a few counts were recorded for this clonotype. The rearrangement joins TRBV4-1 to TRBJ2-3; 7 nucleotides match TRBD1. The V gene's germline CDR1 is MGHRA and CDR2 YSYEKL. The CDR3 is made up of 21 amino acids. After removal of 0 bases from V and 0 bases from J, the junction contained 18 bases not matched to a gene. The DNA for the CDR3 is TGCGCCAGCAGCCAAGATCGAGGGGGCGAACTCTACCAATCTAGCACAGATACGCAGTATTTT. This encodes CASSQDRGGELYQSSTDTQYF.

The sample holds a few counts of this clonotype. This sequence joins TRBV11-1 and TRBJ2-3; D may be TRBD2 (6 bases). Trimming left V 5 bases short and J 0 bases short, with 24 bases between. The CDR3 consists of 19 residues. Germline values: CDR1 SGHAT, CDR2 FQDESV (reference sequence). The CDR3 DNA sequence: TGTGCCAGCAGCAACCCGGGACTCCAAAGACAACCTAGCACAGATACGCAGTATTTT. This gives the protein CASSNPGLQRQPSTDTQYF.

This clonotype was counted a few times. This chain joins TRBV6-2 or TRBV6-3 and TRBJ2-7; possibly TRBD2 for D (5 bases). The germline V and J ends were trimmed by 6 bases and 3 bases, with 18 bases remaining between them. CDR3 length: 15 residues. Looked up from germline, CDR1 is MNHEY and CDR2 is SVGEGT. The CDR3 region has the DNA TGTGCCAGCAGAAACCGGGGAGAGGGATACTACGAGCAGTACTTC. This sequence encodes CASRNRGEGYYEQYF.

This clonotype was counted at least ten times. The V gene is TRBV5-1, the J gene TRBJ2-7, with 7 nucleotides matching TRBD1. The CDR3 totals 15 residues. The V and J ends lost 0 bases and 6 bases, in that order; junction bases with no gene match: 9. Germline CDR1 reads SGHRS; CDR2 reads YFSETQ. CDR3 protein: CASSLAGTEYSEQYF. The CDR3 DNA follows: TGCGCCAGCAGCTTGGCCGGGACAGAATATAGCGAGCAGTACTTC.

This clonotype was observed a few times. The rearrangement links TRBV14 to TRBJ2-7; D unresolved. Trimming pared 4 bases from V and 5 bases from J, leaving 21 bases between. The CDR3 extends over 16 amino acids. Per germline, CDR1 SGHDN and CDR2 FVKESK. The CDR3, as DNA: TGTGCCAGCAGCCCCCTCGAGGCATCCTTGCTCGACGAGCAGTACTTC. Its translation: CASSPLEASLLDEQYF.

This clonotype was seen ten or more times. This chain links TRBV29-1 with TRBJ1-1; D possibly corresponds to TRBD1 (5 bases). V lost 7 bases, J lost 5 bases, and 17 bases lay in between. The CDR3 is made up of 13 amino acids. Germline CDR1 and CDR2: SQVTM and ANQGSEA. The CDR3 region has the DNA TGCAGCGGTTGGGACCCAGGGCGGACTGAAGCTTTCTTT. This translates into CSGWDPGRTEAFF.

J is TRBJ2-1 and V is TRBV25-1; D is tentatively TRBD1 or TRBD2 (6 bases each). CDR3 length: 15 amino acids. V was shortened by 3 bases and J by 8 bases, with 17 bases between the two germline ends. Germline CDR1 reads MGHDK; CDR2 reads SYGVNS. The CDR3 loop is CASSDLGGPEYEQFF. As DNA, the CDR3 is TGTGCCAGCAGTGACCTAGGGGGGCCGGAATATGAGCAGTTCTTC.

This clonotype was seen ten or more times. V and J are TRBV24-1 and TRBJ2-3; D is uncertain. This CDR3 contains 12 residues. CDR1 is KGHDR, CDR2 SFDVKD, per germline. The V gene lost 0 bases and the J gene lost 6 bases, with 3 bases spanning the gap. The CDR3 sequence is CATSDLVDTQYF. The CDR3 DNA is TGTGCCACCAGTGATTTGGTGGATACGCAGTATTTT.

In this sample, this clonotype turned up many times. The rearrangement joins TRBV4-2 to TRBJ2-7, with TRBD1 matching 10 bases. This CDR3 region has 15 residues. Germline loops: CDR1 LGHNA, CDR2 YNFKEQ. The trim removed 1 base at V and 5 bases at J, leaving 5 bases unmatched. The CDR3 reads CASSQVTGGFDEQYF. CDR3 nucleotides: TGTGCCAGCAGCCAAGTGACAGGGGGCTTCGACGAGCAGTACTTC.

The rearrangement links TRBV7-8 to TRBJ1-5; D is undetermined. Germline CDR1 reads SGHVS; CDR2 reads FQNEAQ. Trimming removed 5 bases from V and 2 bases from J, with 16 bases in between. This CDR3 spans 16 amino acids. CDR3 residues: CASSARPSHGNQPQHF. In DNA, the CDR3 is TGTGCCAGCAGCGCCAGACCCTCACATGGCAATCAGCCCCAGCATTTT.

This chain uses TRBV11-2 with TRBJ2-3, with 10 bases matching TRBD2. CDR3 size: 17 residues. The V gene end was trimmed by 6 bases and the J gene end by 3 bases; junction bases not matched to a gene: 12. Per the germline V gene, CDR1 is SGHAT and CDR2 is FQNNGV. Here the CDR3 reads CASRDPASGSRTDTQYF. The CDR3 DNA follows: TGTGCCAGCAGGGACCCCGCTAGCGGGAGTAGGACAGATACGCAGTATTTT. The full variable domain, completed using reference TRBV11-2 and TRBJ2-3, is EAGVAQSPRYKIIEKRQSVAFWCNPISGHATLYWYQQILGQGPKLLIQFQNNGVVDDSQLPKDRFSAERLKGVDSTLKIQPAKLEDSAVYLCASRDPASGSRTDTQYFGPGTRLTVL.

The sample holds a few counts of this clonotype. The genes are TRBV24-1 and TRBJ2-1; TRBD2 matches 9 bases. Germline values: CDR1 KGHDR, CDR2 SFDVKD. Trimming cost V 2 bases and J 0 bases; bases outside gene matches: 4. The CDR3 contains 17 residues. CDR3 loop: CATSDSISGSSYNEQFF. In nucleotides, the CDR3 is TGTGCCACCAGTGATTCGATTAGCGGGAGCTCCTACAATGAGCAGTTCTTC.

The sample holds many counts of this clonotype. The chain couples TRBV20-1 to TRBJ2-1; 7 positions agree with TRBD2. Germline loops: CDR1 DFQATT, CDR2 SNEGSKA (reference sequence). J lost 5 bases, V lost 0 bases, and 7 bases had no gene match. The CDR3 is made up of 15 amino acids. The CDR3 protein is CSAREGASGNNEQFF. The CDR3 DNA reads TGCAGTGCTAGAGAAGGGGCTAGCGGAAACAATGAGCAGTTCTTC.

The chain employs TRBV20-1 and TRBJ1-2; TRBD1 agrees at 9 bases. The CDR3 loop spans 16 amino acids. The germline gives CDR1 DFQATT, CDR2 SNEGSKA (reference sequence). The ends lost 0 bases at V and 4 bases at J; junction bases unmatched: 9. The CDR3 protein is CSARDSTGQGGYGYTF. The DNA for the CDR3 is TGCAGTGCTAGAGATTCTACGGGACAGGGCGGCTATGGCTACACCTTC.

V usage is TRBV6-5 and J usage is TRBJ1-2; possibly TRBD1 for D (6 bases). CDR3 length: 13 residues. Germline CDR1 and CDR2: MNHEY and SVGAGI. The V and J ends lost 0 bases and 8 bases respectively, with 10 bases between them. The CDR3 nucleotides read TGTGCCAGCAGTTACTCACAGGGAATGGGCTACACCTTC. Translated: CASSYSQGMGYTF.